The 10 T cell receptor beta chains below come from one sample, sequenced in a study of T cells in Graves' hyperthyroidism and ophthalmopathy. Template material for amplifying TCR beta CDR3 regions consisted of RNA transcripts. Initially, a first-round RT-PCR of the TCR CDR3 employed the HTBI primer set. TCRdb fed the multiplex PCR reads into MiXCR, producing one record per CDR3 protein. This sample carries approximately 640,000 distinct CDR3 sequences, nearly 45% of them seen once, and the ten largest clones take roughly 7.2%. Sequenced input: peripheral blood or thyroid tissue (not recorded which). These receptors originate from an adult man with Graves' disease, either hyperthyroidism or ophthalmopathy (not recorded which).

V and J are TRBV5-1 and TRBJ2-2, with D tentatively TRBD1 (5 bases). The CDR3 spans 15 residues. Per germline, CDR1 SGHRS and CDR2 YFSETQ. V was cut by 0 bases and J by 8 bases, with 14 bases left in between. Here the CDR3 DNA reads TGCGCCAGCAGCTTGGCAGGGTACAAACAAGGGGAGCTGTTTTTT. Encoded protein: CASSLAGYKQGELFF.

This clonotype was observed a few times. The chain is built from TRBV2 and TRBJ1-1; perhaps TRBD1 as D (5 bases). The germline V gene has CDR1 SNHLY and CDR2 FYNNEI. The CDR3 covers 17 residues. The V gene lost 3 bases and the J gene lost 0 bases, with 17 bases spanning the gap. The CDR3: CASSDVEVRGMNTEAFF. The CDR3 nucleotides read TGTGCCAGCAGTGATGTCGAGGTGCGGGGGATGAACACTGAAGCTTTCTTT.

This clonotype was picked up a small number of times. The DNA for the CDR3 is TGCAGTGCTAGTTCCAGCGGGAGGGCCACCGAGCAGTACTTC. Translated, it gives CSASSSGRATEQYF. V and J are TRBV20-1 and TRBJ2-7; 10 nucleotides line up with TRBD2. CDR1 and CDR2 from the germline V gene are DFQATT and SNEGSKA (reference sequence). This CDR3 region has 14 residues. Trimming cost V 3 bases and J 6 bases; bases outside gene matches: 8.

The CDR3: CATSPRGGAEETQYF. The CDR3 bases are TGTGCCACCAGTCCTCGGGGGGGGGCCGAGGAGACCCAGTACTTC. The genes are TRBV15 and TRBJ2-5; the match to TRBD2 covers 8 bases. Germline-derived CDR1 and CDR2 are LNHNV and YYDKDF (reference sequence). The J segment lost 5 bases and the V segment lost 6 bases, leaving 11 bases of the junction unmatched. CDR3 length: 15 amino acids.

The chain carries TRBV5-1 and TRBJ2-7; 10 bases match TRBD1. Trimming at V came to 4 bases and at J to 5 bases, leaving 12 bases not matched to a gene. The CDR3 sequence is 16 residues long. CDR1 SGHRS and CDR2 YFSETQ come from the germline V gene. The CDR3 DNA follows: TGCGCCAGCAGCCCAAGCCGGACAGGGGGAGTCCACGAGCAGTACTTC. It encodes CASSPSRTGGVHEQYF.

This sequence joins TRBV5-1 and TRBJ1-4; 7 bases are shared with TRBD1. V lost 2 bases, J lost 7 bases, and 8 bases stayed unmatched. Per the germline V gene, CDR1 is SGHRS and CDR2 is YFSETQ. The CDR3 is made up of 15 amino acids. CDR3 sequence: CASSFQTGSSEKLFF. CDR3 bases: TGCGCCAGCAGCTTCCAGACAGGGTCAAGTGAAAAACTGTTTTTT.

The chain carries TRBV11-2 and TRBJ1-5; D is possibly TRBD1 (6 bases). The CDR3 runs 15 residues. CDR1 is SGHAT and CDR2 is FQNNGV in the germline V gene. The germline V and J ends were trimmed by 5 bases and 4 bases, with 15 bases remaining between them. For the CDR3, the DNA is TGTGCCAGCAGCCAAGGTCCACAGGGAAATCAGCCCCAGCATTTT. Residues: CASSQGPQGNQPQHF.

The table lists this clonotype with many counts. V usage is TRBV9 and J usage is TRBJ1-6; a weak D match, TRBD1 (5 bases). V dropped 3 bases and J dropped 5 bases, with 9 bases sitting between them. CDR3 length: 14 amino acids. Germline CDR1 SGDLS, CDR2 YYNGEE. CDR3 sequence: CASSEGTDNSPLHF. CDR3 DNA sequence: TGTGCCAGCAGCGAGGGGACGGATAATTCACCCCTCCACTTT.

This clonotype was detected a few times. The V call is TRBV29-1, the J call TRBJ2-7; D not certain. The CDR3 totals 12 residues. Trimming cost V 6 bases and J 0 bases, with 9 bases left between them. CDR1 and CDR2 from the germline V gene are SQVTM and ANQGSEA. CDR3 sequence (DNA): TGCAGCGTCTCGGTCAACTCCTACGAGCAGTACTTC. Translating gives CSVSVNSYEQYF.

V usage is TRBV7-9 and J usage is TRBJ1-1; no clear D. The germline gives CDR1 SEHNR, CDR2 FQNEAQ (reference sequence). The CDR3 sequence is 13 residues long. The ends were cut back, 3 bases at V and 8 bases at J, with 13 bases in the middle. CDR3 DNA: TGTGCCAGCAGCTTTACCGGGGTAGAAGAAGCTTTCTTT. Translation gives CASSFTGVEEAFF.